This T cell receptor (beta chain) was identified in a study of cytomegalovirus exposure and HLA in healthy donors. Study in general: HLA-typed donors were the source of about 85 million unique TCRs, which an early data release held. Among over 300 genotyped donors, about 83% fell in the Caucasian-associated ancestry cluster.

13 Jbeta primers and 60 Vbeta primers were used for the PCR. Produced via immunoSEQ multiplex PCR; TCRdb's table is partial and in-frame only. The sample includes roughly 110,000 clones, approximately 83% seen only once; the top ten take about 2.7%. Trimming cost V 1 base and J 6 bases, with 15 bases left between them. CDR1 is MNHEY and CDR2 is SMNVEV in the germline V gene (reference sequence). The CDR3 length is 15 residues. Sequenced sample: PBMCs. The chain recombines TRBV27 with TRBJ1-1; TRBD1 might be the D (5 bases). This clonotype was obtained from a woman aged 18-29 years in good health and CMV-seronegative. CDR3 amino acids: CASSLLVGGAPEAFF. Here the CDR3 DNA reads TGTGCCAGCAGTTTATTAGTCGGAGGGGCACCTGAAGCTTTCTTT.